Each of the 3 T cell receptor beta chains below was sequenced from the same sample in a study of T cell responses to AZD1222 COVID-19 vaccine. Clones were read by immunoSEQ multiplex PCR, and TCRdb kept only the in-frame ones, dropping some. In the table there are 100,000 to 150,000 clones, about 93% of which are singletons. The starting material was peripheral blood, obtained 28 days after the second AZD1222 dose. The receptors derive from an adult who received the AZD1222 COVID-19 vaccine.

V is TRBV10-2 and J is TRBJ1-4; no firm D call. CDR3 length: 13 amino acids. V gave up 5 bases and J gave up 8 bases, with 12 bases separating them. Germline V lookup: CDR1 WSHSY, CDR2 SAAADI. The CDR3 sequence is CASSFGWQEKLFF. The CDR3 DNA reads TGCGCCAGCAGTTTCGGGTGGCAGGAAAAACTGTTTTTT.

The rearrangement joins TRBV6-5 to TRBJ2-7; D possibly uses TRBD1 or TRBD2 (5 bases each). The CDR3 runs 15 residues. Germline V gene data show CDR1 as MNHEY and CDR2 as SVGAGI. Trimming took 6 bases from V and 0 from J, leaving 15 bases between them. The CDR3 sequence: CASSGGRGSSYEQYF. The DNA for the CDR3 is TGTGCCAGCAGCGGAGGAAGGGGTAGCTCCTACGAGCAGTACTTC.

The chain links TRBV5-1 to TRBJ1-1, with 9 bases matching TRBD1. The CDR3 runs to 17 residues. J lost 4 bases, V lost 4 bases, and 14 bases had no gene match. The germline CDR1 and CDR2 sequences are SGHRS and YFSETQ. In DNA, the CDR3 is TGCGCCAGCAGCCGGGACAGGGATAGGCAAGACGGCACTGAAGCTTTCTTT. It yields the protein CASSRDRDRQDGTEAFF.